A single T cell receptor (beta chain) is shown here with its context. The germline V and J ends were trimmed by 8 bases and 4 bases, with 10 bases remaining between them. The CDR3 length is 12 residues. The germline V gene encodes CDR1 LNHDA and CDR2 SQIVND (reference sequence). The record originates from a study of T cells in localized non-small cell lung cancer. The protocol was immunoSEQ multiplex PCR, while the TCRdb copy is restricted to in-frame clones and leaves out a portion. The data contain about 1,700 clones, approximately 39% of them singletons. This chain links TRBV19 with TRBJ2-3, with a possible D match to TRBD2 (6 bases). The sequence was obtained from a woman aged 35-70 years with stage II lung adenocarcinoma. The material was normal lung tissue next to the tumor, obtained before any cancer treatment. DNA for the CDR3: TGTGCCAGTGAGGAGGGCCCAGATACGCAGTATTTT. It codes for CASEEGPDTQYF.